This T cell receptor (beta chain) was captured in a study of circulating and synovial CD4+ cells in juvenile arthritis. General study points: Diversity here was lower than in bulk blood CD4 cells. Traditional Vbeta family usage analysis missed the pathogenic-like versus bulk difference. Shared-clonotype fractions with synovium likely underestimate full repertoire overlap.

Germline-derived CDR1 and CDR2 are SGHKS and YYEKEE (reference sequence). The CDR3 is made up of 18 amino acids. The V end lost 0 bases, the J end lost 8 bases, and 25 bases lay between the germline ends. As regards this clone: Antigen: not known.

Sorted cells were HLA-DR+CD14-CD3+CD4+CD25low/- peripheral blood cells. Repertoires were generated with immunoSEQ multiplex PCR, while TCRdb's copy carries only in-frame clones and drops some. This sample has about 2,000 clones, with 75% to 95% found just once. The sequenced material came from HLA-DR+ CD4+ T cells from blood. The subset: circulating pathogenic-like lymphocytes, sorted as HLA-DR+CD14-CD3+CD4+CD25low/- blood T cells. This TCR was sampled from a human donor with juvenile idiopathic arthritis. The rearrangement uses TRBV5-5 and TRBJ2-3, with D possibly being TRBD2 (6 bases). In DNA, the CDR3 is TGTGCCAGCAGCTTGGAAGGCCCGGGCGGGGCCCCATTCGGTACGCAGTATTTT. Encoded protein: CASSLEGPGGAPFGTQYF.